This TCR beta chain was profiled in a study of blood T cell repertoires in COVID-19 (dated by TCRdb to about 2020). With regard to the full study: Samples covering the acute and convalescent phases of COVID-19 were provided by collaborators in the United States, Italy and Spain. The prospective study material was composed of cDNA or gDNA derived from T cells, B-cell-depleted T cells, or PBMCs. Subjects who had been exposed to COVID-19, were actively infected with it, or had recovered from it provided the deeply sampled blood TCRbeta repertoires that made up the dataset. The repertoires were released in a freely available public database intended as a resource for research on the immune response to SARS-CoV-2. Samples came from the ongoing ImmuneRACE study (first 160 participants) plus 1,254 subjects from 6 global collaborators. Sample metadata almost always included a de-identified subject ID, COVID-19 status, age in years and sex. Where HLA class I and class II types were available, the types were taken from metadata supplied by the sample provider, not from assay-based typing. Paper-wide results and their limitations: The quantity of clinical and demographic metadata differed by source and by participant and was supplied without curation.

After removal of 3 bases from V and 6 bases from J, the junction retains 7 bases not matched to a gene. The germline V gene (reference sequence) supplies CDR1 SEHNR and CDR2 FQNEAQ. Including the terminal cysteine and phenylalanine, the CDR3 comprises 15 residues. The retained sequence is limited to the CDR3, 45 bases, with the frame set at the first base. Whole blood was collected in K2EDTA tubes by collaborating institutions according to the institutions' own protocols. For TCRbeta analysis, collaborators shipped samples as frozen whole blood, isolated PBMCs, or DNA extracted from either of those sample types. As regards this clone: Its antigen is currently not known. Base-call qualities are not available, and no considerably larger clone is one nucleotide away.

TCRbeta CDR3 regions were amplified from genomic DNA using the immunoSEQ Assay, a bias-controlled multiplex PCR. Per the original workflow: The number of nucleated cells in each sample was estimated by amplification of reference gene primers within the assay. To quantify the absolute abundance of each unique TCRbeta CDR3 rearrangement, sequence reads were collapsed and filtered. For each sample, productive Simpson clonality was calculated as the square root of Simpson's diversity index across productive rearrangements. This immuneACCESS table, as held by TCRdb, lists in-frame sequences with V and J called but not all clones. Of the missing ones, under half trace to an unresolved V gene in checked studies; the others have no known cause. V, J and clone size are those of that table, while D and trimming were read from the DNA. The sample contains some 80,000 clones, around nine tenths of them found a single time. Of the sample, roughly a fifth is held by the ten largest clones.

The chain links TRBV7-9 with TRBJ2-2; the central 7 bases match TRBD1. The source material was peripheral blood. This receptor was taken from a human donor in a cohort sampled during active COVID-19. The CDR3: CASSLRAGGAGELFF. The nucleotide sequence reads TGTGCCAGCAGCTTGAGGGCAGGGGGTGCCGGGGAGCTGTTTTTT.